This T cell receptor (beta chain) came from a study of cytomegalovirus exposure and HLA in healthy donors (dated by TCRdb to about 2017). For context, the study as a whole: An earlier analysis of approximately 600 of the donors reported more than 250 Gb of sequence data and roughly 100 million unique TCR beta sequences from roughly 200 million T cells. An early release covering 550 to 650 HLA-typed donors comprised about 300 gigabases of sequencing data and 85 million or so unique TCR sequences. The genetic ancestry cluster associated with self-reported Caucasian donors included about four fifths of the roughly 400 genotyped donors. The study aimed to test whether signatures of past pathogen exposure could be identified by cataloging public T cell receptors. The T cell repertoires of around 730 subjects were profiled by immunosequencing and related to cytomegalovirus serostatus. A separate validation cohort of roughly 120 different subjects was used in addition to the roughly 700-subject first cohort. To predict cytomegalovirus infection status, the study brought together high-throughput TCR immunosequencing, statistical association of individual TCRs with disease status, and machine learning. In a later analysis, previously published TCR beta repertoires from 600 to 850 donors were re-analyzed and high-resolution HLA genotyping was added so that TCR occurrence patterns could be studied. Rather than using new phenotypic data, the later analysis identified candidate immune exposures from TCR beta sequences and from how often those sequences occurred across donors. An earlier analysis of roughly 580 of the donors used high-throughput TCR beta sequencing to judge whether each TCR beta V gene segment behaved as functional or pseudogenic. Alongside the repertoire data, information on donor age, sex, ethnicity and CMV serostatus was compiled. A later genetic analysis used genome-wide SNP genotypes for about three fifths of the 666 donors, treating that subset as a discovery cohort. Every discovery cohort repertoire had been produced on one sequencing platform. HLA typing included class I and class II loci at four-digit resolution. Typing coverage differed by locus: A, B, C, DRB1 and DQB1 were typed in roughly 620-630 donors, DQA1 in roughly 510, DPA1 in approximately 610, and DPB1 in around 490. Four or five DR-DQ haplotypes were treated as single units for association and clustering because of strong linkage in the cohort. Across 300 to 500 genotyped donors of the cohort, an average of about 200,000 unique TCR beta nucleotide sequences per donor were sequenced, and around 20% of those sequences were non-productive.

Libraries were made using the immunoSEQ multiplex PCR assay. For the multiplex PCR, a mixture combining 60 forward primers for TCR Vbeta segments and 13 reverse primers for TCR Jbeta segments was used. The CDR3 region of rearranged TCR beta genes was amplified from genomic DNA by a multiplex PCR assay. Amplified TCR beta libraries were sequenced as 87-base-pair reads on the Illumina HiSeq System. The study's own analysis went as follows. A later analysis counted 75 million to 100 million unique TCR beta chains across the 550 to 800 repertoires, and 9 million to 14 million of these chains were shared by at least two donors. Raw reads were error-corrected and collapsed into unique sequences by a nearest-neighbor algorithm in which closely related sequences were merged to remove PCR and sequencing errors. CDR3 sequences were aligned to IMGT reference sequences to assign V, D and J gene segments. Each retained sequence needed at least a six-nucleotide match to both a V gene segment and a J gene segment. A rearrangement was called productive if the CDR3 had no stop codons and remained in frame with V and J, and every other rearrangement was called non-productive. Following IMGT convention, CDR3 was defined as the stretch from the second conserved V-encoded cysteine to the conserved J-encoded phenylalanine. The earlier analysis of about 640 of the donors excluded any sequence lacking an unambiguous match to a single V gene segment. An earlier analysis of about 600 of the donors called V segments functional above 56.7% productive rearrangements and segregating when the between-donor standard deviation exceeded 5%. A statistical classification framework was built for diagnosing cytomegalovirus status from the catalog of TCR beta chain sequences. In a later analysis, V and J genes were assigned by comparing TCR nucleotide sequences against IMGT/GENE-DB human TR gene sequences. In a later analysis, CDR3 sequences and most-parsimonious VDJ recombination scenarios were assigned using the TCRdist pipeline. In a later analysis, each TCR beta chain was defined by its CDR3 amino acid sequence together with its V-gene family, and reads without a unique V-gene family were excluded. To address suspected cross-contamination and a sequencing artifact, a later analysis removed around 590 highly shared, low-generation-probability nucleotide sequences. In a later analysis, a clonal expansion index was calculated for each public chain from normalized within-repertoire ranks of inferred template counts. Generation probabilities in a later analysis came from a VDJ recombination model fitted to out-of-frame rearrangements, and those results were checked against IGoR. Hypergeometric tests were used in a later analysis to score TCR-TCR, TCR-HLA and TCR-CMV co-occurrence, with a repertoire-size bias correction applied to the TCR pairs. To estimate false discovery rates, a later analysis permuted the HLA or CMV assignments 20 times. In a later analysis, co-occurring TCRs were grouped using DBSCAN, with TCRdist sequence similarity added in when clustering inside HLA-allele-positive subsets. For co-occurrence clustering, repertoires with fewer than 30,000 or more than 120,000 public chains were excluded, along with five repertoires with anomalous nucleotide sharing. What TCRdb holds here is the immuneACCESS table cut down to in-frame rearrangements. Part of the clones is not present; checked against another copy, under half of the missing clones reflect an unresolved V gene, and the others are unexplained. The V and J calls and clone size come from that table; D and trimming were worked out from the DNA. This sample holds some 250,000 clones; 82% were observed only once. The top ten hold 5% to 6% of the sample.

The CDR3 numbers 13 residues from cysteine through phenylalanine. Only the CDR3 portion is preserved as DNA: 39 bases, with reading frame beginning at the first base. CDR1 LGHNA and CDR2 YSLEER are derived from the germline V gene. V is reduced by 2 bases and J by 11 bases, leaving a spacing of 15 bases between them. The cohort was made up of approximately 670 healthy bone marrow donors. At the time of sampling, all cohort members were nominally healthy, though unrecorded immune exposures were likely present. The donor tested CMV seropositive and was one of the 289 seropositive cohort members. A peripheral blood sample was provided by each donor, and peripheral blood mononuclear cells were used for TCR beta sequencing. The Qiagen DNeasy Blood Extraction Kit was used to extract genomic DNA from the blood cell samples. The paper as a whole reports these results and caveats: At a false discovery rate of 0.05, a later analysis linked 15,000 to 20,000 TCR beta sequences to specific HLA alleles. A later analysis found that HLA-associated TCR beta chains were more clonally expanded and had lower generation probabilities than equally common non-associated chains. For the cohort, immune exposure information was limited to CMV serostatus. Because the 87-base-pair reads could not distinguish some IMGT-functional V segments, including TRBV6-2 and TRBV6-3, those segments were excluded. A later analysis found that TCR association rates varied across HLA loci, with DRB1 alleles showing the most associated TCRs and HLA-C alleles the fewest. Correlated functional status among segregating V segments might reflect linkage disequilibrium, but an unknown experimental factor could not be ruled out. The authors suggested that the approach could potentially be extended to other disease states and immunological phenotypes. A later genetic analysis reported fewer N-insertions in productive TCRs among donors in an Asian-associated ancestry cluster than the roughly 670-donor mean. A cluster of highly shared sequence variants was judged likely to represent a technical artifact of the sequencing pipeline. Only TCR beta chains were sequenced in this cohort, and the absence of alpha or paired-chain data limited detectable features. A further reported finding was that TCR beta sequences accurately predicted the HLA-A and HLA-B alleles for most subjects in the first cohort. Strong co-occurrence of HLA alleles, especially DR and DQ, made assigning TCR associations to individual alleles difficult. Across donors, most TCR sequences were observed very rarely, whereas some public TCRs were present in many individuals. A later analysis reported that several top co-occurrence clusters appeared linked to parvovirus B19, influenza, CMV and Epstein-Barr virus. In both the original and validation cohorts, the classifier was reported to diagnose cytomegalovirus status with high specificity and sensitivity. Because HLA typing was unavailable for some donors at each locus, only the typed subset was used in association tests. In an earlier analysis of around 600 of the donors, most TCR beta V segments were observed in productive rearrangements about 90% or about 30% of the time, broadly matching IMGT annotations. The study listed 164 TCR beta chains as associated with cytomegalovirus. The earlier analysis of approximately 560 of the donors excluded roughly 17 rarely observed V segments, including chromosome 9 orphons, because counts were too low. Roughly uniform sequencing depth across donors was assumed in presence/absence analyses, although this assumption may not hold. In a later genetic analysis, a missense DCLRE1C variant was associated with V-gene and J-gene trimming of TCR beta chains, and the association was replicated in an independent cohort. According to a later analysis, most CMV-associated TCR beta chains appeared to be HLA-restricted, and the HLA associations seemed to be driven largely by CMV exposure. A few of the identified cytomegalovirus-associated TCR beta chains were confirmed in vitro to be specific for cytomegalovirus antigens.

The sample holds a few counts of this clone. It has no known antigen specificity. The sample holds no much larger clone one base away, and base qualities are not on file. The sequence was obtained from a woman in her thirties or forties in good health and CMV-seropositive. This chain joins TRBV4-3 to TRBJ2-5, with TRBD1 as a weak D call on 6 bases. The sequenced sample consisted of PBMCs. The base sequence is TGCGCCAGCAGCCAACGTACAGGGCGAGAGCAGTACTTC. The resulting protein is CASSQRTGREQYF.